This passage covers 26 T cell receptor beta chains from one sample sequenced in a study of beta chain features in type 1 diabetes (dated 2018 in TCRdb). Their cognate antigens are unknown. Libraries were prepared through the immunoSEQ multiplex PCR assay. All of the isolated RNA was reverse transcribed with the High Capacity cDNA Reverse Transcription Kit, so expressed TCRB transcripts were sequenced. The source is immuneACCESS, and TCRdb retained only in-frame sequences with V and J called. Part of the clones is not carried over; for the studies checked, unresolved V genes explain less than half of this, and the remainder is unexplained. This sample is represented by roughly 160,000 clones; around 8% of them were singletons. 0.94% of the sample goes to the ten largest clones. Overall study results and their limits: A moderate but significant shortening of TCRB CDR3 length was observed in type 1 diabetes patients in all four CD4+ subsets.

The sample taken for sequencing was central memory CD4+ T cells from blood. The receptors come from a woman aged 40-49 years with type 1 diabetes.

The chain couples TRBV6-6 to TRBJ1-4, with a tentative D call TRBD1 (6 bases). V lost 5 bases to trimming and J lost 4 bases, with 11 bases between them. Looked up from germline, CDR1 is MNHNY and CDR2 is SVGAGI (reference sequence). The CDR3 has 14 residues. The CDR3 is CASSPPDSNEKLFF. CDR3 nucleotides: TGTGCCAGCAGTCCACCGGACAGTAATGAAAAACTGTTTTTT.

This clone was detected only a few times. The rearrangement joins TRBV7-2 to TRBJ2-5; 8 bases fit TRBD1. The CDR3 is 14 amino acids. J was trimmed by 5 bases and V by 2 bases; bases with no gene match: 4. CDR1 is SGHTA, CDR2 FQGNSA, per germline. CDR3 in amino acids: CASSLQGAWETQYF. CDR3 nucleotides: TGTGCCAGCAGCTTACAGGGGGCTTGGGAGACCCAGTACTTC.

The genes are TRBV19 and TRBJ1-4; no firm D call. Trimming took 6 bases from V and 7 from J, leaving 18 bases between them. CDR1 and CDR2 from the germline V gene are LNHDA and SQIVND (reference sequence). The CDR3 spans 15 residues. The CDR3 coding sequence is TGTGCCAGTAGCCCGACCGGGAGGTATGGTGAAAAACTGTTTTTT. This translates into CASSPTGRYGEKLFF. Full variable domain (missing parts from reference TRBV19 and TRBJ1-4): DGGITQSPKYLFRKEGQNVTLSCEQNLNHDAMYWYRQDPGQGLRLIYYSQIVNDFQKGDIAEGYSVSREKKESFPLTVTSAQKNPTAFYLCASSPTGRYGEKLFFGSGTQLSVL.

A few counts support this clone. The CDR3 here is CASSYRGGADTQYF. CDR3 sequence (DNA): TGCGCCAGCAGCTACCGCGGGGGTGCAGATACGCAGTATTTT. The V and J genes are TRBV5-1 and TRBJ2-3, with 7 bases that match TRBD2. The CDR3 sequence is 14 residues long. With V trimmed by 3 bases and J by 4 bases, 5 bases remained unmatched. Germline assignment: CDR1 SGHRS and CDR2 YFSETQ.

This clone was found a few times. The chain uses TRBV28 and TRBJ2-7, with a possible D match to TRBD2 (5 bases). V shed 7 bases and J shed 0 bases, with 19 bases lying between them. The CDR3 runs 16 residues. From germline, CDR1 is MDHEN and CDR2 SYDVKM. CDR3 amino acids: CASTKLTDSTSYEQYF. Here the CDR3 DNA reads TGTGCCAGCACCAAACTGACGGACTCCACCTCCTACGAGCAGTACTTC.

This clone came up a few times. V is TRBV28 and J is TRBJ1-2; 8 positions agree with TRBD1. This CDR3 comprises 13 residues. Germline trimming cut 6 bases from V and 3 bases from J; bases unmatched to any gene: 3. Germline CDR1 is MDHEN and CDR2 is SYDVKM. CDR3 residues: CASRTGADYGYTF. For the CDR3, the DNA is TGTGCCAGCAGGACAGGGGCTGACTATGGCTACACCTTC.

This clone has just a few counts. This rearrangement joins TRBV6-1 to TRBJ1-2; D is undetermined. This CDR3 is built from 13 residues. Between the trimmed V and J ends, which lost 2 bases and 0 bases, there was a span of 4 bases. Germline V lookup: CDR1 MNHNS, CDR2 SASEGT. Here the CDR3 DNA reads TGTGCCAGCAGTGAAATTACTAACTATGGCTACACCTTC. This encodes CASSEITNYGYTF.

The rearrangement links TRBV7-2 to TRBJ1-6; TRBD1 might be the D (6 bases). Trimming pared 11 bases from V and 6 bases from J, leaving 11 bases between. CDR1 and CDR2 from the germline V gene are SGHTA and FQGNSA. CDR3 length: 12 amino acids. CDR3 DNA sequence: TGTGCCGCGGGGGCTGCTAATTCACCCCTCCACTTT. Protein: CAAGAANSPLHF.

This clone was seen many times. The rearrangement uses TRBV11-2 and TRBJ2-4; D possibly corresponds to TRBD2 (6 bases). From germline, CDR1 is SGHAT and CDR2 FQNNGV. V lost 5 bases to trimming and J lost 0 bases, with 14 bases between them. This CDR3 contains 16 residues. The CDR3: CASSPTGTLAKNIQYF. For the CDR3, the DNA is TGTGCCAGCAGCCCAACCGGGACTCTAGCCAAAAACATTCAGTACTTC. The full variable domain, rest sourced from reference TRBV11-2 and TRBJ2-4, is EAGVAQSPRYKIIEKRQSVAFWCNPISGHATLYWYQQILGQGPKLLIQFQNNGVVDDSQLPKDRFSAERLKGVDSTLKIQPAKLEDSAVYLCASSPTGTLAKNIQYFGAGTRLSVL.

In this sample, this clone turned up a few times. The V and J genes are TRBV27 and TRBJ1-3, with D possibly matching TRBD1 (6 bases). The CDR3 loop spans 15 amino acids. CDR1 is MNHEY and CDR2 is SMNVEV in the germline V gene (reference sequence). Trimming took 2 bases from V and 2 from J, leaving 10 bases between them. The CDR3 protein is CASSLMPGAGNTIYF. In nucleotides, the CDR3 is TGTGCCAGCAGTTTAATGCCAGGGGCTGGAAACACCATATATTTT.

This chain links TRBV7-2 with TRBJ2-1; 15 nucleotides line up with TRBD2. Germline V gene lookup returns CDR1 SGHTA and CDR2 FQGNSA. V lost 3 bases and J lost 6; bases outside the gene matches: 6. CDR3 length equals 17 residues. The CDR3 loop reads CASSFGLAGGLGNEQFF. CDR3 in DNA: TGTGCCAGCAGCTTTGGACTAGCGGGAGGGCTGGGCAATGAGCAGTTCTTC.

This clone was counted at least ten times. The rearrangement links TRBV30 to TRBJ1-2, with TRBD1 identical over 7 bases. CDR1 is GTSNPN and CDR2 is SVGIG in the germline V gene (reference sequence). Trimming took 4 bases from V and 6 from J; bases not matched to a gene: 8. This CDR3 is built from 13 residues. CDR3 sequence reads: CAWTTGTEDGYTF. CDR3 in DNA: TGTGCCTGGACCACCGGGACAGAAGATGGCTACACCTTC.

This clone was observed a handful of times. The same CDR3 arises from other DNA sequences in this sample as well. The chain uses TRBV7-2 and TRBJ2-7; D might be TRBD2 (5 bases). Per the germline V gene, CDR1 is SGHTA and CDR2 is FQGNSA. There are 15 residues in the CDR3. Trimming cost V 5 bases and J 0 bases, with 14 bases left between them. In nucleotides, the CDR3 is TGTGCCAGCAGCCCCAGGACGGGGAGCTCCTACGAGCAGTACTTC. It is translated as CASSPRTGSSYEQYF.

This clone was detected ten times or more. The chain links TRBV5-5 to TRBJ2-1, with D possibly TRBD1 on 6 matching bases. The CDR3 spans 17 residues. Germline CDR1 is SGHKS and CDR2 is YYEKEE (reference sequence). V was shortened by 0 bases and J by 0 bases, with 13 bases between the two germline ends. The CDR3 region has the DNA TGTGCCAGCAGCTTGGGAGGGGGAGCCCGCTCCTACAATGAGCAGTTCTTC. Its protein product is CASSLGGGARSYNEQFF.

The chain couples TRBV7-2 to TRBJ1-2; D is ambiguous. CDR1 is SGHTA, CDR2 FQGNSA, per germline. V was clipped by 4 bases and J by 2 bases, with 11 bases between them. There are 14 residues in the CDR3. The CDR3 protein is CASSSGILNYGYTF. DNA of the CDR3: TGTGCCAGCAGCTCGGGGATTCTAAACTATGGCTACACCTTC.

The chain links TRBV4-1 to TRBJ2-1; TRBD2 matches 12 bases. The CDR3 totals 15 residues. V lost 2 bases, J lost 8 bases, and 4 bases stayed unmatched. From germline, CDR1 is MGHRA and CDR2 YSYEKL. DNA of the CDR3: TGCGCCAGCAGCCAATCGCTAGCGGGAGGGTATGAGCAGTTCTTC. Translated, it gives CASSQSLAGGYEQFF.

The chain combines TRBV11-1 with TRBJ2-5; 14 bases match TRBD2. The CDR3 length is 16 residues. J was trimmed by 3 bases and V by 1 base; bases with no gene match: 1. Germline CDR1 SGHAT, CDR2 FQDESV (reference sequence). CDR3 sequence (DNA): TGTGCCAGCAGCTTAGGGGGACTAGCGGGGGAAGAGACCCAGTACTTC. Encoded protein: CASSLGGLAGEETQYF.

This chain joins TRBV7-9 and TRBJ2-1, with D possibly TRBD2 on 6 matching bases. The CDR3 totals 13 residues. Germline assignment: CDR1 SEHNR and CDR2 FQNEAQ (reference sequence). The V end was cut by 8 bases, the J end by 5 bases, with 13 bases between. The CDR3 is CASLRSGNNEQFF. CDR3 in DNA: TGTGCCAGCCTGCGTAGCGGTAACAATGAGCAGTTCTTC.

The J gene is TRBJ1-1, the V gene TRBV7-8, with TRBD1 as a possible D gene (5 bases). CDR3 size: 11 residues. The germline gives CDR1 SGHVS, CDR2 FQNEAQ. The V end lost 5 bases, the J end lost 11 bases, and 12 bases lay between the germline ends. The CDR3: CASSELRGAFF. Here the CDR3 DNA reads TGTGCCAGCAGCGAATTAAGGGGCGCTTTCTTT.

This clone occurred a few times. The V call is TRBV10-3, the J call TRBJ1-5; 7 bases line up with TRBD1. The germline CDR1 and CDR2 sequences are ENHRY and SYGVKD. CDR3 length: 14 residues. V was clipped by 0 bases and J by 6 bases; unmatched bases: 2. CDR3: CAISESNRGQPQHF. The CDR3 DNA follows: TGTGCCATCAGTGAGTCTAACAGGGGTCAGCCCCAGCATTTT.

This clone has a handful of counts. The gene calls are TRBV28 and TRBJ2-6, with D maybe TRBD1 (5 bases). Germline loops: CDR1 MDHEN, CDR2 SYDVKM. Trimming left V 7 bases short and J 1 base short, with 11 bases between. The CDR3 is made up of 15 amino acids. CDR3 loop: CASNPRQSGANVLTF. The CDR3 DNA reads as TGTGCCAGCAACCCCCGACAGTCTGGGGCCAACGTCCTGACTTTC.

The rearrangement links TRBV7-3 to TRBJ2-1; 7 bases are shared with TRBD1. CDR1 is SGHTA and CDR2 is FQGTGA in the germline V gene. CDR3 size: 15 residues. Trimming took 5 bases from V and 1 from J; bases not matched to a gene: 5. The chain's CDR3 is CASSDWDSSYNEQFF. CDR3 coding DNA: TGTGCCAGCAGCGACTGGGACAGTTCCTACAATGAGCAGTTCTTC.

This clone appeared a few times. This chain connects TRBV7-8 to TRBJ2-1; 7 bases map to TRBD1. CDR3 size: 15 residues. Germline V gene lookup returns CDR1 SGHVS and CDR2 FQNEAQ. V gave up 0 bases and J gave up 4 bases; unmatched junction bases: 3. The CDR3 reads CASSLAGQLYNEQFF. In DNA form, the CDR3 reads TGTGCCAGCAGCTTAGCGGGACAGCTATACAATGAGCAGTTCTTC.

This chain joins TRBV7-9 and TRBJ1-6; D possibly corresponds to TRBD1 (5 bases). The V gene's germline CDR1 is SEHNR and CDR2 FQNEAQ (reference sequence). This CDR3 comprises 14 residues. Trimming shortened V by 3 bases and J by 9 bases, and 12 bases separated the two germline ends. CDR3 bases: TGTGCCAGCAGCTTGCAGGGCTGGGGTTCACCCCTCCACTTT. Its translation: CASSLQGWGSPLHF.

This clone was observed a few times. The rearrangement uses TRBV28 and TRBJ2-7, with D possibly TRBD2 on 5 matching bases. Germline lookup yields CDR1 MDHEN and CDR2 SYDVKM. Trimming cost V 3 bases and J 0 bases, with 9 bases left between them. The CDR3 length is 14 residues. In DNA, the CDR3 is TGTGCCAGCAGTTTGGCCGGGATCTCCTACGAGCAGTACTTC. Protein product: CASSLAGISYEQYF. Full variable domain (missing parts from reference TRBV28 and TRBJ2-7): DVKVTQSSRYLVKRTGEKVFLECVQDMDHENMFWYRQDPGLGLRLIYFSYDVKMKEKGDIPEGYSVSREKKERFSLILESASTNQTSMYLCASSLAGISYEQYFGPGTRLTVT.

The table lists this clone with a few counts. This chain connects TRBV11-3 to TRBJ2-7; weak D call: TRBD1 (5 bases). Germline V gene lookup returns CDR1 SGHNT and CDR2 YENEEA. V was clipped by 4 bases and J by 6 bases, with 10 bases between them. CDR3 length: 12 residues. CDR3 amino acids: CASSSQGSEQYF. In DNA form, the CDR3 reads TGTGCCAGCAGCTCCCAGGGATCCGAGCAGTACTTC.